Sequencing of this T cell receptor (beta chain) was carried out in a study of naive and memory T cell subsets. Study-level results: There was no ground truth to check naive and memory subset results. Expression changes during T cell differentiation may affect RNA-based TCR counts.

The CDR3 covers 16 residues. The germline V and J ends were trimmed by 1 base and 3 bases, with 10 bases remaining between them. The germline V gene has CDR1 MGHRA and CDR2 YSYEKL. Only a few counts were recorded for this clonotype. Its specificity is unknown. Both TRBC1 and TRBC2 were covered by a beta constant-region primer of two equimolar oligonucleotides. Ligated cDNA was amplified by four rounds of PCR with nested alpha and beta constant-region primers and SP2. The cDNA 3' end received a ligated single-stranded oligonucleotide carrying the SP2 primer and a 12-nucleotide UMI. TCRdb independently ran MiXCR on the UMI-ligation and nested PCR reads; one entry per CDR3 protein. The table shows some 31,000 distinct CDR3 sequences, with about 18% occurring only once.

This receptor was taken from a human donor in good health. Sequences were obtained from effector memory CD4+ T cells from blood. Stated subset: effector memory, CD45RA- CD27-. The chain links TRBV4-1 to TRBJ1-6; D ambiguous. The CDR3 is CASSQGSVYYNSPLHF. In DNA, the CDR3 is TGCGCCAGCAGCCAAGGCAGCGTATACTATAATTCACCCCTCCACTTT.